This record looks at one T cell receptor beta chain sequence and its context. The sample belongs to a study of memory CD4+ T cells and cytomegalovirus serostatus. Sequencing was performed with immunoSEQ multiplex PCR; in TCRdb, only in-frame clones are kept and a portion is missing. The profile shows roughly 45,000 clones, 78% of them singletons. V gave up 6 bases and J gave up 2 bases, with 15 bases separating them. This CDR3 is built from 15 residues. Per the germline V gene, CDR1 is MNHEY and CDR2 is SMNVEV (reference sequence). Single viable CD3+CD4+CD8-CD45RO+ cells were sorted as the memory CD4+ T cells. Serostatus was set by detecting CMV pp150, pp28, p38, p52 IgG.

The chain uses TRBV27 and TRBJ2-3; D might be TRBD1 or TRBD2, each matching 5 bases. The receptor's source is an adult in good health and CMV-seronegative. Source material: memory CD4+ T cells from blood. CDR3: CASRPGTRSTDTQYF. In DNA form, the CDR3 reads TGTGCCAGCAGGCCCGGGACGCGATCCACAGATACGCAGTATTTT.